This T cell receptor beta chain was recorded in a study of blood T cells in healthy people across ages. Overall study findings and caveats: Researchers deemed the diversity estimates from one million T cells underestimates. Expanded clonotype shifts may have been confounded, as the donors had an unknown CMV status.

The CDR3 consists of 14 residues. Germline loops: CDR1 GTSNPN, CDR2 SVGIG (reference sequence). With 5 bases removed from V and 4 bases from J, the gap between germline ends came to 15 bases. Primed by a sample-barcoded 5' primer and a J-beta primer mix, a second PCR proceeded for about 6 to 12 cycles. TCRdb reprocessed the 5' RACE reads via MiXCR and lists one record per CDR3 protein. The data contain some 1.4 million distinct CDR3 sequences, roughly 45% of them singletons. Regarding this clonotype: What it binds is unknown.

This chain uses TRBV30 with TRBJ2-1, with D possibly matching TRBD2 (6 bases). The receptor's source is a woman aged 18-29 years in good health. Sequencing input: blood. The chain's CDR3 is CAWGGPTEYNEQFF. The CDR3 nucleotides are TGTGCCTGGGGAGGGCCCACTGAATACAATGAGCAGTTCTTC.